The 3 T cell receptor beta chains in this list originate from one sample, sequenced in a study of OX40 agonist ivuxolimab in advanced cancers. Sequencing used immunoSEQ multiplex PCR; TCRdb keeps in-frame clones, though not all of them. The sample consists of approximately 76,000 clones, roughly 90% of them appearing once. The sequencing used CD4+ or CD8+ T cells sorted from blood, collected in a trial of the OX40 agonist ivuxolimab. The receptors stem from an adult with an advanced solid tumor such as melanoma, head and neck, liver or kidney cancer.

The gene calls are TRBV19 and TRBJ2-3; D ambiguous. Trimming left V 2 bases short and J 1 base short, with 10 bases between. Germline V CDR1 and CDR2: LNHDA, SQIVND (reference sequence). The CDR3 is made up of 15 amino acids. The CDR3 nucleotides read TGTGCCAGTAGTATAAGTGGGGTGGGCACAGATACGCAGTATTTT. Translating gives CASSISGVGTDTQYF.

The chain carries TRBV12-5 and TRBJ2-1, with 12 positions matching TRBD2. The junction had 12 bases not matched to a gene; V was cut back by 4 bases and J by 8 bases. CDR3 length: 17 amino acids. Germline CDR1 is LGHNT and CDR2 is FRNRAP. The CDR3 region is CASGSRLAGDPVHEQFF. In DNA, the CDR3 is TGTGCTAGTGGTTCCCGACTAGCGGGAGACCCCGTCCATGAGCAGTTCTTC. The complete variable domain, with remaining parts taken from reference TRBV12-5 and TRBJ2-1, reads DARVTQTPRHKVTEMGQEVTMRCQPILGHNTVFWYRQTMMQGLELLAYFRNRAPLDDSGMPKDRFSAEMPDATLATLKIQPSEPRDSAVYFCASGSRLAGDPVHEQFFGPGTRLTVL.

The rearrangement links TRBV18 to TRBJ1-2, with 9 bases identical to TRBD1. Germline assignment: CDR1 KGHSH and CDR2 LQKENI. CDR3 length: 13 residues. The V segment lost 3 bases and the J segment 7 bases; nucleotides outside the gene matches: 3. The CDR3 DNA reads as TGTGCCAGCTCACCGGGACAGGGCTCTGGCTACACCTTC. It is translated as CASSPGQGSGYTF.